This record concerns one T cell receptor (beta chain) sequence. The antigen remains undetermined. Both 60 Vbeta primers and 13 Jbeta primers went into the PCR. Data came from immunoSEQ multiplex PCR; TCRdb stores just in-frame clones and leaves some out. The table has 60,000 to 80,000 clones, approximately 79% seen once. These data originate in a study of cytomegalovirus exposure and HLA in healthy donors. Overall study: The approximately 120 million unique TCR beta sequences, from around 200 million T cells, were found by an earlier analysis. Samples from HLA-typed donors yielded about 85 million unique TCRs in an early data release. General study points: Reported findings show TCR beta sequences accurately forecast HLA-A and HLA-B alleles in most subjects. Several of the most significant clusters appeared, in a later analysis, to be linked to common viral pathogens.

Material: PBMCs. The source is a woman aged 25 to 39 in good health and CMV-seronegative.

CDR3 nucleotides: TGTGCCACCCAACGGGACAGGGTCACAGATACGCAGTATTTT. It specifies CATQRDRVTDTQYF. The chain couples TRBV6-1 to TRBJ2-3; 9 positions agree with TRBD1. Per the germline V gene, CDR1 is MNHNS and CDR2 is SASEGT. The CDR3 loop spans 14 amino acids. V shed 10 bases, J shed 2 bases, and the junction held 7 bases outside the gene matches.